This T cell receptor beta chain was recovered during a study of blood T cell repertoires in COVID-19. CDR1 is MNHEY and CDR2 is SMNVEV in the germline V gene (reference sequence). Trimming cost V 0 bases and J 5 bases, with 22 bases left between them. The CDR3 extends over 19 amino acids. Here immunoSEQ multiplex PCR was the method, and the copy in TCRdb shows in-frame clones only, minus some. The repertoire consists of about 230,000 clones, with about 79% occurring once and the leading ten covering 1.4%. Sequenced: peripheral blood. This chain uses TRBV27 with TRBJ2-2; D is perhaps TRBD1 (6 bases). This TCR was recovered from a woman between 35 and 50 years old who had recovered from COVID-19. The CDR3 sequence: CASSLSYTGLGLKTGELFF. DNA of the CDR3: TGTGCCAGCAGTTTATCGTACACAGGGCTGGGCCTTAAGACCGGGGAGCTGTTTTTT.